The present T cell receptor (beta chain) was sequenced within a study of T cells after posttransplantation cyclophosphamide. Study results and caveats: TRB overlap between skin or GI tissue T cells and blood was limited.

The germline V gene has CDR1 SGHTS and CDR2 YDEGEE. The CDR3 extends over 15 amino acids. The trim removed 3 bases at V and 2 bases at J, leaving 8 bases unmatched. Sequenced by immunoSEQ multiplex PCR; TCRdb stores in-frame clones only, minus some. The sample holds about 1,700 clones, around 83% seen once. This clone appeared a few times. Its antigen is still unknown. The rearrangement uses TRBV5-8 and TRBJ2-7; 7 bases are shared with TRBD2. The sample was CD8+ T cells sorted from bone marrow. This clonotype was obtained from a woman between 45 and 60 years old in good health and a related stem cell transplant donor. The CDR3 here is CASSSPGTITYEQYF. The CDR3 nucleotides read TGTGCCAGCAGCTCACCCGGGACTATCACCTACGAGCAGTACTTC.